This TCR beta chain was identified in a study of shared clonotypes between healthy human individuals. Method: immunoSEQ multiplex PCR; TCRdb's copy keeps in-frame clones and lacks some. The sample gives hundreds of thousands of clones, around two thirds of which show up once; 10% is in the top ten. The source material was memory CD4+ T cells sorted from blood. Subset defined: CD45RA-negative fraction. The receptor was isolated from a man aged 30 to 39 in good health.

CDR3 amino acids: CASSPSPTGVGSDTEAFF. The DNA for the CDR3 is TGTGCCAGCTCACCATCACCGACAGGGGTAGGATCGGACACTGAAGCTTTCTTT. The rearrangement joins TRBV18 to TRBJ1-1; 8 nucleotides match TRBD1. This CDR3 is built from 18 residues. V lost 2 bases and J lost 3; bases outside the gene matches: 14. The germline CDR1 and CDR2 sequences are KGHSH and LQKENI.